Following are 24 T cell receptor beta chains from one sample sequenced in a study of blood T cells in healthy people across ages. For the second PCR, which ran for 7 to 11 cycles, a sample-barcoded 5' primer and a J-beta primer mix were used. From the 5' RACE reads, TCRdb called clonotypes with MiXCR, one entry per CDR3 protein. The sample lists 1.2 million to 1.5 million distinct CDR3 sequences; roughly 64% were seen once. The sample comprised blood. These TCRs come from a man aged 18 to 30 in good health.

In its sample, this clonotype was seen a few times. The chain links TRBV29-1 to TRBJ2-3; weak D call: TRBD1 (5 bases). Germline V gene lookup returns CDR1 SQVTM and CDR2 ANQGSEA. The germline V and J ends were trimmed by 6 bases and 4 bases, with 23 bases remaining between them. The CDR3 is 16 residues long. The CDR3 nucleotides are TGCAGCGTCGCCGGTGGGGCTGGGTCAATCGCAGATACGCAGTATTTT. It translates to CSVAGGAGSIADTQYF.

This clonotype turned up a few times. The CDR3 DNA sequence: TGTGCCAGCAGCCCACCAACGGGGGTCGGCGGCTACACCTTC. Translation gives CASSPPTGVGGYTF. The chain carries TRBV7-9 and TRBJ1-2, with D maybe TRBD1 (5 bases). V gave up 5 bases and J gave up 8 bases, with 18 bases separating them. Germline V gene data show CDR1 as SEHNR and CDR2 as FQNEAQ (reference sequence). The CDR3 contains 14 residues.

The chain carries TRBV6-2 or TRBV6-3 and TRBJ2-5; D is perhaps TRBD1 (6 bases). The end of the DNA aligns better with TRBJ2-7, so the J call may be wrong. CDR1 is MNHEY, CDR2 SVGEGT, per germline. The CDR3 totals 11 residues. CDR3 residues: CATIKGGEQYF. The CDR3 DNA reads TGTGCCACCATAAAAGGGGGCGAGCAGTACTTC.

This clonotype was found a few times. This rearrangement joins TRBV2 to TRBJ2-5, with D possibly TRBD2 on 5 matching bases. V lost 6 bases and J lost 0, with 14 bases in between. This CDR3 contains 15 residues. CDR1 is SNHLY and CDR2 is FYNNEI in the germline V gene. CDR3 nucleotide sequence: TGTGCCAGCAGGAATAGGACGGGGTACCAAGAGACCCAGTACTTC. As protein: CASRNRTGYQETQYF.

This rearrangement joins TRBV9 to TRBJ2-2; D is perhaps TRBD1 (5 bases). Trimming removed 3 bases from V and 7 bases from J, with 16 bases in between. In germline, CDR1 is SGDLS, CDR2 YYNGEE. The CDR3 is made up of 15 amino acids. As DNA, the CDR3 is TGTGCCAGCAGCGCAGTCCAAGGGGTCGGCGGGGAGCTGTTTTTT. It specifies CASSAVQGVGGELFF.

The chain joins TRBV20-1 to TRBJ2-2; 15 nucleotides match TRBD2. Trimming removed 7 bases from V and 5 bases from J; junction bases left unmatched: 11. This CDR3 is 17 amino acids long. Per germline, CDR1 DFQATT and CDR2 SNEGSKA (reference sequence). CDR3 loop: CSVRAPGLAGGTGELFF. CDR3 nucleotides: TGCAGTGTTCGTGCCCCCGGACTAGCGGGAGGGACCGGGGAGCTGTTTTTT.

V and J are TRBV6-1 and TRBJ1-1, with D hard to call. The CDR3 covers 16 residues. Trimming shortened V by 2 bases and J by 0 bases, and 13 bases separated the two germline ends. CDR1 and CDR2 from the germline V gene are MNHNS and SASEGT. The chain's CDR3 is CASSEIPSSMNTEAFF. The CDR3 bases are TGTGCCAGCAGTGAAATCCCGAGCTCCATGAACACTGAAGCTTTCTTT.

The J gene is TRBJ2-5, the V gene TRBV11-2; a weak D match, TRBD2 (5 bases). Germline V gene lookup returns CDR1 SGHAT and CDR2 FQNNGV. Trimming pared 5 bases from V and 1 base from J, leaving 11 bases between. This CDR3 has 14 residues. The CDR3 loop is CASSRLTTQETQYF. For the CDR3, the DNA is TGTGCCAGCAGCCGGTTGACTACCCAAGAGACCCAGTACTTC.

The V and J genes are TRBV6-1 and TRBJ2-5, with TRBD1 matching over 11 bases. The DNA end lines up better with TRBJ2-7; the J call may be wrong. This CDR3 region has 15 residues. Per germline, CDR1 MNHNS and CDR2 SASEGT. The CDR3, as DNA: TGTGCCAGCAGTGAATTAGGACAGGGGGCGTACGAGCAGTACTTC. It encodes CASSELGQGAYEQYF.

The V call is TRBV11-2, the J call TRBJ2-3, with D perhaps matching TRBD2 (6 bases). Germline CDR1 reads SGHAT; CDR2 reads FQNNGV. The CDR3 sequence is 15 residues long. Trimming shortened V by 5 bases and J by 2 bases, and 14 bases separated the two germline ends. This CDR3 reads CASSSLARYTDTQYF. The CDR3 region has the DNA TGTGCCAGCAGCAGCCTAGCGAGGTACACAGATACGCAGTATTTT.

In its sample, this clonotype was seen a few times. This chain joins TRBV5-1 and TRBJ2-5; D unresolved. The germline gives CDR1 SGHRS, CDR2 YFSETQ. V lost 2 bases to trimming and J lost 1 base, with 9 bases between them. CDR3 size: 14 residues. CDR3 protein: CASSLFGVQETQYF. The CDR3 DNA sequence: TGCGCCAGCAGCTTATTCGGAGTCCAAGAGACCCAGTACTTC. Complete variable domain (other parts from reference TRBV5-1 and TRBJ2-5): KAGVTQTPRYLIKTRGQQVTLSCSPISGHRSVSWYQQTPGQGLQFLFEYFSETQRNKGNFPGRFSGRQFSNSRSEMNVSTLELGDSALYLCASSLFGVQETQYFGPGTRLLVL.

The chain recombines TRBV7-9 with TRBJ1-1; D unclear. The CDR3 length is 11 residues. Deletions cut 2 bases from V and 7 bases from J, with 5 bases between. Germline V gives CDR1 SEHNR, CDR2 FQNEAQ (reference sequence). The CDR3 DNA sequence: TGTGCCAGCAGCTTAACGGTTGAAGCTTTCTTT. Its protein product is CASSLTVEAFF. The full variable domain, its missing parts supplied by reference TRBV7-9 and TRBJ1-1, is DTGVSQNPRHKITKRGQNVTFRCDPISEHNRLYWYRQTLGQGPEFLTYFQNEAQLEKSRLLSDRFSAERPKGSFSTLEIQRTEQGDSAMYLCASSLTVEAFFGQGTRLTVV.

This chain connects TRBV7-2 to TRBJ2-5, with no clear D. The CDR3 sequence is 17 residues long. The V gene's germline CDR1 is SGHTA and CDR2 FQGNSA. V lost 0 bases and J 0 bases, leaving 14 bases between the germline ends. The CDR3 here is CASSLAGLGQYQETQYF. The CDR3 region has the DNA TGTGCCAGCAGCTTAGCGGGTCTCGGTCAGTACCAAGAGACCCAGTACTTC.

This clonotype has just a few counts. The chain couples TRBV13 to TRBJ2-1; D is perhaps TRBD1 (5 bases). Germline V lookup: CDR1 PRHDT, CDR2 FYEKMQ (reference sequence). The CDR3 extends over 12 amino acids. V shed 0 bases and J shed 8 bases, with 5 bases lying between them. The CDR3 reads CASSLGQDEQFF. CDR3 coding DNA: TGTGCCAGCAGCTTAGGACAGGATGAGCAGTTCTTC.

The chain is built from TRBV27 and TRBJ2-7; TRBD1 aligns across 9 bases. With V trimmed by 5 bases and J by 7 bases, 9 bases remained unmatched. The CDR3 spans 14 residues. Germline V gene lookup returns CDR1 MNHEY and CDR2 SMNVEV (reference sequence). CDR3 sequence: CASSNPGQGEEQYF. CDR3 in DNA: TGTGCCAGCAGTAACCCGGGACAGGGCGAAGAGCAGTACTTC.

The table lists this clonotype with a few counts. V and J are TRBV6-2 or TRBV6-3 and TRBJ1-1; tentatively, D is TRBD1 (5 bases). The length of the CDR3 is 12 residues. Germline-derived CDR1 and CDR2 are MNHEY and SVGEGT. Trimming left V 4 bases short and J 10 bases short, with 13 bases between. The CDR3 loop reads CASSSPRQSAFF. CDR3 DNA: TGTGCCAGCAGTTCACCTAGACAGTCAGCTTTCTTT.

This clonotype was picked up a small number of times. The chain uses TRBV4-3 and TRBJ2-1; tentative D call: TRBD2 (5 bases). The germline V gene has CDR1 LGHNA and CDR2 YSLEER. Trimming stripped 0 bases from V and 0 bases from J, with 9 bases between. This CDR3 contains 16 residues. The CDR3 DNA follows: TGCGCCAGCAGCCAAGAGACTACCCGCTCCTACAATGAGCAGTTCTTC. It translates to CASSQETTRSYNEQFF.

This chain joins TRBV20-1 and TRBJ2-1; 12 positions agree with TRBD2. This CDR3 has 16 residues. Germline V gives CDR1 DFQATT, CDR2 SNEGSKA (reference sequence). V was pared by 4 bases and J by 3 bases, with 7 bases of the junction left unmatched. DNA of the CDR3: TGCAGTGCTATTCATAGACTAGCGGGAGTCTACAATGAGCAGTTCTTC. This sequence encodes CSAIHRLAGVYNEQFF.

CDR3 in DNA: TGTGCCAGCAGCAACGGGATACGGGAGAACCAAGAGACCCAGTACTTC. Translated, it gives CASSNGIRENQETQYF. V is TRBV21-1 and J is TRBJ2-5; the table's D call of TRBD2 was not tested on the DNA. TRBV21-1 is noted as a pseudogene. The CDR3 totals 16 residues.

This chain links TRBV12-5 with TRBJ2-1; 7 bases are shared with TRBD2. The CDR3 extends over 13 amino acids. V lost 6 bases and J lost 3; bases outside the gene matches: 2. Germline assignment: CDR1 LGHNT and CDR2 FRNRAP. This CDR3 reads CASGIAGYNEQFF. CDR3 nucleotide sequence: TGTGCTAGTGGAATAGCGGGCTACAATGAGCAGTTCTTC.

The J gene is TRBJ2-1, the V gene TRBV12-3 or TRBV12-4; perhaps TRBD2 as D (6 bases). The CDR3 contains 17 residues. The V and J ends lost 7 bases and 3 bases respectively, with 22 bases between them. The CDR3 here is CASISVKGGDLYNEQFF. The CDR3 DNA follows: TGTGCCAGCATCTCTGTAAAGGGCGGGGACCTCTACAATGAGCAGTTCTTC.

This clonotype has a single count. The chain couples TRBV20-1 to TRBJ2-2, with 7 bases identical to TRBD2. Germline V lookup: CDR1 DFQATT, CDR2 SNEGSKA (reference sequence). V dropped 0 bases and J dropped 4; count of bases not matched to a gene: 8. The CDR3 has 16 amino acids. DNA for the CDR3: TGCAGTGCTAGAGATGTGGCGGGAGTGGGCACCGGGGAGCTGTTTTTT. This sequence encodes CSARDVAGVGTGELFF.

A single count supports this clonotype. This sequence joins TRBV4-3 and TRBJ1-5, with a weak D call TRBD1 (5 bases). Trimming shortened V by 1 base and J by 3 bases, and 10 bases separated the two germline ends. The CDR3 is made up of 15 amino acids. Germline V gives CDR1 LGHNA, CDR2 YSLEER. The CDR3, as DNA: TGCGCCAGCAGCCAAGTCGGGGCGAACAATCAGCCCCAGCATTTT. Its protein is CASSQVGANNQPQHF.

V usage is TRBV27 and J usage is TRBJ2-7; D call uncertain. CDR3 size: 13 residues. V shed 6 bases and J shed 3 bases, with 12 bases lying between them. Per the germline V gene, CDR1 is MNHEY and CDR2 is SMNVEV (reference sequence). CDR3 sequence (DNA): TGTGCCAGCAGGGACGGGTCCTACTACGAGCAGTACTTC. It is translated as CASRDGSYYEQYF.